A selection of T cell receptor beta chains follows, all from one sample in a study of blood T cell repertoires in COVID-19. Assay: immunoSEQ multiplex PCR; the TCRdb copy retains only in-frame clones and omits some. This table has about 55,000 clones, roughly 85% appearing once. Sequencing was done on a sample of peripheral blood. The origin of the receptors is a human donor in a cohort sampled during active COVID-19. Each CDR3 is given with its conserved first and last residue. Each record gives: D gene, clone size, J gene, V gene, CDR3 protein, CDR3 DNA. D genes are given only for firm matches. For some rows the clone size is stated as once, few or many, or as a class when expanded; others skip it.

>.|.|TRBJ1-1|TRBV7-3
CASSPGLMNTEAFF
TGTGCCAGCAGCCCGGGACTCATGAACACTGAAGCTTTCTTT
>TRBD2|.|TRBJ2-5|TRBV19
CASSIGGGQETQYF
TGTGCCAGTAGTATTGGCGGGGGACAAGAGACCCAGTACTTC
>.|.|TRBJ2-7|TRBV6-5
CASRDASGSYEQYF
TGTGCCAGCAGGGACGCGAGCGGCAGCTACGAGCAGTACTTC
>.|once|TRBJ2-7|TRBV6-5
CASSSPYEQYF
TGTGCCAGCAGTTCTCCCTACGAGCAGTACTTC
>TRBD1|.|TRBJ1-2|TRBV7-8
CASSLLRRGQGYGYTF
TGTGCCAGCAGCTTGTTGAGGCGGGGACAGGGCTATGGCTACACCTTC
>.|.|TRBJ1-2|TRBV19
CASSIARDRANYGYTF
TGTGCCAGTAGTATCGCCCGAGATCGAGCTAACTATGGCTACACCTTC
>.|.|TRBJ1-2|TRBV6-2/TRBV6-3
CASSYSMGGGGYTF
TGTGCCAGCAGTTACTCGATGGGGGGAGGTGGCTACACCTTC
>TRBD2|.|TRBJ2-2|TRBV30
CAWSVAGVSGELFF
TGTGCCTGGAGTGTAGCGGGGGTTTCCGGGGAGCTGTTTTTT
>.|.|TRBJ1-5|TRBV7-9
CASSPRGGQGQPQHF
TGTGCCAGCAGCCCTCGCGGGGGGCAAGGGCAGCCCCAGCATTTT
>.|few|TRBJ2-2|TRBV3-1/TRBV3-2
CASSLEASNTGELFF
TGTGCCAGCAGCCTCGAGGCCTCAAACACCGGGGAGCTGTTTTTT
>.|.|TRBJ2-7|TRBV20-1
CSAAQGNEQYF
TGCAGTGCTGCCCAGGGGAACGAGCAGTACTTC
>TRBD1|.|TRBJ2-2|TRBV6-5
CASRKDRGYTGELFF
TGTGCCAGCAGGAAGGACAGGGGATACACCGGGGAGCTGTTTTTT
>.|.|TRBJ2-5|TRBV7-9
CASSPGTQETQYF
TGTGCCAGCAGCCCCGGGACTCAAGAGACCCAGTACTTC
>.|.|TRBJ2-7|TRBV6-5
CASSYSMGGPYEQYF
TGTGCCAGCAGTTACTCGATGGGGGGGCCCTACGAGCAGTACTTC
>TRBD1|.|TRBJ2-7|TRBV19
CASSIFLGQGAHRYF
TGTGCCAGTAGTATTTTCCTCGGACAGGGGGCGCATCGGTACTTC
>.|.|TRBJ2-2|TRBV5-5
CASRTKGYTGELFF
TGTGCCAGCAGGACAAAGGGGTACACCGGGGAGCTGTTTTTT
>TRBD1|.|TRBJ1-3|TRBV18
CASSPDRGRSGNTIYF
TGTGCCAGCTCACCAGACAGGGGACGCTCTGGAAACACCATATATTTT
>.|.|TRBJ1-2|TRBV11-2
CASSPVGGRRGLGYTF
TGTGCCAGCAGCCCGGTTGGTGGCCGGCGAGGATTAGGCTACACCTTC
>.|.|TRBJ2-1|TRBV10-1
CASSEGRVHNEQFF
TGCGCCAGCAGTGAGGGCAGGGTCCACAATGAGCAGTTCTTC
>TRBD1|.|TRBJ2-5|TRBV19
CASSVDRSETQYF
TGTGCCAGTAGTGTGGACAGGAGTGAGACCCAGTACTTC
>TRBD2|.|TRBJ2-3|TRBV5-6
CASSLATSGGAGDTQYF
TGTGCCAGCAGCTTAGCAACTAGCGGGGGGGCCGGAGATACGCAGTATTTT
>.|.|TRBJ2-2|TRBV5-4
CASSLGGPQQGTGELFF
TGTGCCAGCAGCTTGGGGGGCCCCCAGCAGGGGACCGGGGAGCTGTTTTTT
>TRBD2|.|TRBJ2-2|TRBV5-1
CASSLGSGSTGELFF
TGCGCCAGCAGCTTGGGTAGCGGGAGCACCGGGGAGCTGTTTTTT
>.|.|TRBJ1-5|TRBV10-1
CASSAFDSCNQPQHF
TGCGCCAGCAGTGCATTCGACAGCTGCAATCAGCCCCAGCATTTT
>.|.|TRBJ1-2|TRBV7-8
CASSLGRDSGYTF
TGTGCCAGCAGCCTCGGGCGGGATAGTGGCTACACCTTC
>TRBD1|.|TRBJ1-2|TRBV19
CASGGQNYGYTF
TGTGCCAGTGGGGGACAGAACTATGGCTACACCTTC
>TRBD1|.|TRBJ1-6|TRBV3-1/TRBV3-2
CASSTLTGATSPLHF
TGTGCCAGCAGCACCTTGACAGGGGCGACTTCACCCCTCCACTTT
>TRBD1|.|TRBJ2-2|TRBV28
CASIARGHQNTGELFF
TGTGCCAGCATCGCCAGGGGGCATCAGAACACCGGGGAGCTGTTTTTT
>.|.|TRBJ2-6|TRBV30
CAWTLSGANVLTF
TGTGCCTGGACACTCTCTGGGGCCAACGTCCTGACTTTC
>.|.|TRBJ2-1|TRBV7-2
CASSLGPVGGLSYNEQFF
TGTGCCAGCAGCTTAGGTCCGGTGGGGGGACTCTCCTACAATGAGCAGTTCTTC
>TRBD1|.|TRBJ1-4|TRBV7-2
CASSPRPDRPNEKLFF
TGTGCCAGCAGCCCAAGGCCGGACAGGCCTAATGAAAAACTGTTTTTT